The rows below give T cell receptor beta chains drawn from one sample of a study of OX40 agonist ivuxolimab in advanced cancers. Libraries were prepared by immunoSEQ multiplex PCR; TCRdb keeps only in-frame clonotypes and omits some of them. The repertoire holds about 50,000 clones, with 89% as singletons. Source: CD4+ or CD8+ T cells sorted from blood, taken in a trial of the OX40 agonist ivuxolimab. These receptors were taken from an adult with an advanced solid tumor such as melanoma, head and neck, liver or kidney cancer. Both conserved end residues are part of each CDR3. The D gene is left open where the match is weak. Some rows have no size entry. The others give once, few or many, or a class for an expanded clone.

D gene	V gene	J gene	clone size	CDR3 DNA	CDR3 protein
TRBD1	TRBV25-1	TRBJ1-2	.	TGTGCCAGCAGTGAATACGGGACAGGCCCCGGCGGGTACACCTTC	CASSEYGTGPGGYTF
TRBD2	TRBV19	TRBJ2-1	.	TGTGCCAGTAGTTCAGCGGGAGACTACAATGAGCAGTTCTTC	CASSSAGDYNEQFF
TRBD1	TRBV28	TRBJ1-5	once	TGTGCCAGCAGTTTCGGACAGGGCCTCAATCAGCCCCAGCATTTT	CASSFGQGLNQPQHF
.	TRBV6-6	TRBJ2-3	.	TGTGCCAGCAGTTACGCGGGGACAGGCACAGATACGCAGTATTTT	CASSYAGTGTDTQYF
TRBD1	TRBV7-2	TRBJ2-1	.	TGTGCCAGCGACATGTGGGGACAGGCCTACAATGAGCAGTTCTTC	CASDMWGQAYNEQFF
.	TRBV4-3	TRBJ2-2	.	TGCGCCAGCAGCCAAGAAACAGGGGAGGGATACGCCGGGGAGCTGTTTTTT	CASSQETGEGYAGELFF
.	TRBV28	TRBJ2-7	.	TGTGCCAGCAACCCGGGGACCTACGAGCAGTACTTC	CASNPGTYEQYF
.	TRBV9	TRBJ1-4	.	TGTGCCAGCAGCGTAGGGTTGGGCCCAGATGAAAAACTGTTTTTT	CASSVGLGPDEKLFF
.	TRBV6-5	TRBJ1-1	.	TGTGCCAGCAGCTCCTCCGGTCGAACTGAAGCTTTCTTT	CASSSSGRTEAFF
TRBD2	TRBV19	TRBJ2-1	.	TGTGCCAGTAGTATAGAACTAGCGGTGGATGAGCAGTTCTTC	CASSIELAVDEQFF
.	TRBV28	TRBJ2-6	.	TGTGCCAGCAGTTTATATGGCTCTGGGGCCAACGTCCTGACTTTC	CASSLYGSGANVLTF
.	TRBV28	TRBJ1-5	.	TGTGCCAGCAGTTTATTGAGGCAGGTCAATCAGCCCCAGCATTTT	CASSLLRQVNQPQHF
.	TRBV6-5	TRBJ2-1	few	TGTGCCAGCAGTTACTCCCGGAACAATGAGCAGTTCTTC	CASSYSRNNEQFF
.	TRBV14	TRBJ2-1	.	TGTGCCAGCAGTTCAGGGGATGGGTTTAATGAGCAGTTCTTC	CASSSGDGFNEQFF
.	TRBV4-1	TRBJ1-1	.	TGCGCCAGCAGCCAAACCCGCCAGTCTGAAGCTTTCTTT	CASSQTRQSEAFF
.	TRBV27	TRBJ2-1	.	TGTGCCAGCAGTCCGCTGTGGCGGGACAATGAGCAGTTCTTC	CASSPLWRDNEQFF
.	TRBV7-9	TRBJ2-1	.	TGTGCCAGCAGCCCAGGGACCCCTATGGCGTTCTTC	CASSPGTPMAFF
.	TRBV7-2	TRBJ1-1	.	TGTGCCAGCAGCTTAGAAGTGAACACTGAAGCTTTCTTT	CASSLEVNTEAFF
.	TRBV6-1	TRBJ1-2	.	TGTGCCAGCAGTGCTTCAATAGCAGCAGCTAACTATGGCTACACCTTC	CASSASIAAANYGYTF
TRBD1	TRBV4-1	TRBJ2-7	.	TGCGCCAGCAGCCAAGATATTCCAGGGGGAAAGTACGAGCAGTACTTC	CASSQDIPGGKYEQYF
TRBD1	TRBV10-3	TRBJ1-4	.	TGTGCCATCAGTGACCCGGGACAGACTAATGAAAAACTGTTTTTT	CAISDPGQTNEKLFF
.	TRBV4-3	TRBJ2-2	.	TGCGCCAGCAGCCAAGCCCCTACCGCGAACACCGGGGAGCTGTTTTTT	CASSQAPTANTGELFF
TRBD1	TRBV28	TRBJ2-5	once	TGTGCCAGCAGTAAACCGGGACAGGGAAGGGAGACCCAGTACTTC	CASSKPGQGRETQYF
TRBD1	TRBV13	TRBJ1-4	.	TGTGCCAGCAGCTTAGTAGGACAGGGAATTGTGAATGAAAAACTGTTTTTT	CASSLVGQGIVNEKLFF
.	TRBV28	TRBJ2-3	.	TGTGCCAGCAACGAGGAGGTCCTCACAGATACGCAGTATTTT	CASNEEVLTDTQYF
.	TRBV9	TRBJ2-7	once	TGTGCCAGCAGCGTGGAGACAGGCACCATCTACGAGCAGTACTTC	CASSVETGTIYEQYF